A selection of T cell receptor beta chains follows, all from one sample in a study of CD8 T cells in ankylosing spondylitis. MiXCR, applied by TCRdb to the 5' RACE reads, yields one record per CDR3 protein. The sample contains under 300,000 distinct CDR3 sequences, around 10% of which appear only once. Sequencing was carried out using blood, either unsorted or a sorted T cell fraction (not recorded which). All receptors derive from a male donor with ankylosing spondylitis or in good health (not recorded which). Both conserved end residues are part of each CDR3. D genes are given only for firm matches. The size of a clone is reported for some rows only, either as once, few or many, or as a class for expanded clones.

J gene: TRBJ2-5
D gene: .
clone size: few
V gene: TRBV15
CDR3 protein: CATSRGGGPETQYF
CDR3 DNA: TGTGCCACCAGCAGAGGCGGTGGGCCAGAGACCCAGTACTTC

J gene: TRBJ1-2
D gene: .
clone size: few
V gene: TRBV2
CDR3 protein: CATTPELGHYGYTF
CDR3 DNA: TGTGCCACGACTCCGGAATTAGGACACTATGGCTACACCTTC

J gene: TRBJ2-2
D gene: TRBD1
clone size: .
V gene: TRBV7-2
CDR3 protein: CASSLRTGPGGELFF
CDR3 DNA: TGTGCCAGCAGCCTCAGGACAGGGCCGGGCGGGGAGCTGTTTTTT

J gene: TRBJ2-7
D gene: .
clone size: .
V gene: TRBV28
CDR3 protein: CASTEGREQYF
CDR3 DNA: TGTGCCAGCACAGAGGGGAGGGAGCAGTACTTC

J gene: TRBJ2-1
D gene: TRBD2
clone size: many
V gene: TRBV7-8
CDR3 protein: CASSPTGGPYNEQFF
CDR3 DNA: TGTGCCAGCAGCCCAACGGGGGGGCCGTACAATGAGCAGTTCTTC

J gene: TRBJ2-1
D gene: TRBD2
clone size: few
V gene: TRBV29-1
CDR3 protein: CSVTAAGGHGNEQFF
CDR3 DNA: TGCAGCGTGACAGCGGCGGGGGGGCACGGGAATGAGCAGTTCTTC

J gene: TRBJ2-3
D gene: .
clone size: .
V gene: TRBV5-6
CDR3 protein: CVSSRGTDTQYF
CDR3 DNA: TGTGTCAGCAGCCGCGGAACAGATACGCAGTATTTT

J gene: TRBJ2-6
D gene: .
clone size: .
V gene: TRBV2
CDR3 protein: CATYTGANVLTF
CDR3 DNA: TGTGCCACTTACACAGGGGCCAACGTCCTGACTTTC

J gene: TRBJ2-7
D gene: TRBD1
clone size: many
V gene: TRBV29-1
CDR3 protein: CSVAAPDRAKEQYF
CDR3 DNA: TGCAGCGTTGCAGCTCCGGACAGGGCAAAAGAGCAGTACTTC

J gene: TRBJ2-5
D gene: .
clone size: .
V gene: TRBV3-1
CDR3 protein: CASSRAGLKETQYF
CDR3 DNA: TGTGCCAGCAGCCGAGCTGGACTAAAAGAGACCCAGTACTTC

J gene: TRBJ1-4
D gene: .
clone size: many
V gene: TRBV11-2
CDR3 protein: CASGRGGATNEKLFF
CDR3 DNA: TGTGCCAGCGGCCGGGGGGGGGCAACTAATGAAAAACTGTTTTTT